This entry describes one T cell receptor (beta chain). The antigen is undetermined. The sample originates from a study of T cell responses to AZD1222 COVID-19 vaccine. Background on the study: Timing groups of about 4 and about 12 weeks for second doses were pooled.

Libraries were prepared by immunoSEQ multiplex PCR; TCRdb keeps only in-frame clonotypes and omits some of them. The profile shows about 260,000 clones, 85% to 95% of them singletons. Study-wide findings and caveats: Only a handful of AZD1222 recipients were seropositive at baseline. Unmutated variant regions are reportedly targeted by nearly half of spike-specific TCRs. Donors were chiefly white British, with a greater number of females, and clonal diversity was perhaps underestimated.

Sample: peripheral blood, taken on day 0 of AZD1222 vaccination. The sequence derives from an adult in good health.

The DNA for the CDR3 is TGTGCCAGCAGTTTGACAGGGGGTTACTACGAGCAGTACTTC. Amino acid sequence: CASSLTGGYYEQYF. The chain couples TRBV28 to TRBJ2-7; 9 nucleotides match TRBD1. V was clipped by 3 bases and J by 3 bases; unmatched bases: 3. The CDR3 consists of 14 residues. Germline CDR1 is MDHEN and CDR2 is SYDVKM. Combining the CDR3 with reference TRBV28 and TRBJ2-7 gives the whole variable domain DVKVTQSSRYLVKRTGEKVFLECVQDMDHENMFWYRQDPGLGLRLIYFSYDVKMKEKGDIPEGYSVSREKKERFSLILESASTNQTSMYLCASSLTGGYYEQYFGPGTRLTVT.